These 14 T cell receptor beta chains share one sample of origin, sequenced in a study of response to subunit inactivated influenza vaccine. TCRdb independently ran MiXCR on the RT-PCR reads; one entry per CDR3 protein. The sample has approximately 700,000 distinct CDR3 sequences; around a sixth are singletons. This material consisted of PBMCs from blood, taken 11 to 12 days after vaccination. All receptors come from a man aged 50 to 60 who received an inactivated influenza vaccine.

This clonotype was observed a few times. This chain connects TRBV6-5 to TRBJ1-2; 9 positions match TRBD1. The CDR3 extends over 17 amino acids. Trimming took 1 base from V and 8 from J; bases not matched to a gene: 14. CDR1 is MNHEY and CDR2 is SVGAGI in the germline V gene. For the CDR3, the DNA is TGTGCCAGCAGTTACTTCTCGGGACAGGGATTGCGGGGCGGCTACACCTTC. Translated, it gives CASSYFSGQGLRGGYTF.

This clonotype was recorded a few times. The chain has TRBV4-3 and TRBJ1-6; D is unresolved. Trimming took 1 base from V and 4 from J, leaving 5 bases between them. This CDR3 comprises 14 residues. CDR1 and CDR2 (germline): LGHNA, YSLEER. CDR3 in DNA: TGCGCCAGCAGCCAAGGAGAGTATAATTCACCCCTCCACTTT. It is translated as CASSQGEYNSPLHF.

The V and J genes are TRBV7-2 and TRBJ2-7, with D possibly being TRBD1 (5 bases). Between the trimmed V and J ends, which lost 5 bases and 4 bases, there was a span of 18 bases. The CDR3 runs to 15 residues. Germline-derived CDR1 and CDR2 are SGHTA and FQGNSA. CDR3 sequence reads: CASSRQSGRSYEQYF. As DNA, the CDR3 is TGTGCCAGCAGCCGACAGTCTGGCCGCTCGTACGAGCAGTACTTC.

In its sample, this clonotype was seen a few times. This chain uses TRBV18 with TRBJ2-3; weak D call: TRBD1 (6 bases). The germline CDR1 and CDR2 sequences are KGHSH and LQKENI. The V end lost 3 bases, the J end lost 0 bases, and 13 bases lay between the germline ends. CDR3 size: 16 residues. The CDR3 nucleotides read TGTGCCAGCTCACCTCAGGGGAGAGCTAGCACAGATACGCAGTATTTT. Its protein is CASSPQGRASTDTQYF.

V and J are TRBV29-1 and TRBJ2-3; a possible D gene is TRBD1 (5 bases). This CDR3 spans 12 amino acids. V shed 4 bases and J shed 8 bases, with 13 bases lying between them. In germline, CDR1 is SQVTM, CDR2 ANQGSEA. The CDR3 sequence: CSVAQVLGTQYF. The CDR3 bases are TGCAGCGTTGCACAGGTATTAGGTACGCAGTATTTT.

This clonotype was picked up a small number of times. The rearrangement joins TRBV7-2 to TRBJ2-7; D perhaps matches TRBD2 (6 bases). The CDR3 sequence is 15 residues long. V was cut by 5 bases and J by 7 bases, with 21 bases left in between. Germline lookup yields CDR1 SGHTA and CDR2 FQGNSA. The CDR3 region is CASSLDSASGREQYF. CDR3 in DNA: TGTGCCAGCAGCCTGGATTCTGCCTCGGGGAGGGAGCAGTACTTC.

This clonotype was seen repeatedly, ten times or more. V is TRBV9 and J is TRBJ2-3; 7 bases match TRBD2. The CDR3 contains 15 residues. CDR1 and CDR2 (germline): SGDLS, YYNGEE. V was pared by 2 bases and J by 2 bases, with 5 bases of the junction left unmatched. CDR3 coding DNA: TGTGCCAGCAGCGTTGCCGGGACTACCACAGATACGCAGTATTTT. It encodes CASSVAGTTTDTQYF.

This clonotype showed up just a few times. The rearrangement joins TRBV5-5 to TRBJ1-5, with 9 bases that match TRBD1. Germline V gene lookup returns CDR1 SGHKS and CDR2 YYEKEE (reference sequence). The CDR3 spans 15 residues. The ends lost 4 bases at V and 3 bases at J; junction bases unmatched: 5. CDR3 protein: CASSIWTGANQPQHF. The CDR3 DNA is TGTGCCAGCAGCATTTGGACAGGGGCCAATCAGCCCCAGCATTTT.

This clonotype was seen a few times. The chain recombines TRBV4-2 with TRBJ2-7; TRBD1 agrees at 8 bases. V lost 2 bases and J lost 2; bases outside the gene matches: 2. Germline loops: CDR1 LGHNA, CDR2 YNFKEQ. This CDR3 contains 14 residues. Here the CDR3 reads CASSQKQGAYEQYF. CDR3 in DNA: TGTGCCAGCAGCCAAAAACAGGGGGCCTACGAGCAGTACTTC.

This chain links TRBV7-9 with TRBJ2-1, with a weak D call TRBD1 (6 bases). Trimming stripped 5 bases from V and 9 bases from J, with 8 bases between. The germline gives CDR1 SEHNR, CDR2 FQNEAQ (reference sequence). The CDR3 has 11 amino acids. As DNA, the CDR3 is TGTGCCAGCAGCGCACAGGGTGAGCAGTTCTTC. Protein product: CASSAQGEQFF.

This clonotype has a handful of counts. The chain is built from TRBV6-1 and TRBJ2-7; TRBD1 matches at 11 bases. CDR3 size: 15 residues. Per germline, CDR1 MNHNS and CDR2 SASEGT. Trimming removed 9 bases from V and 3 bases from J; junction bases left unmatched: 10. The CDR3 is CASDTPGQGVYEQYF. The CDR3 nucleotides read TGTGCCAGTGATACTCCGGGACAGGGGGTCTACGAGCAGTACTTC.

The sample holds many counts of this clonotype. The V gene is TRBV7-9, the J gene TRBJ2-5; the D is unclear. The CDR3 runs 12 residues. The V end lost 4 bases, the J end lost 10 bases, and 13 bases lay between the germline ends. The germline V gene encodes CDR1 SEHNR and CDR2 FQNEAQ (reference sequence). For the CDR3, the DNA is TGTGCCAGCAGCTCCGTCTCCGAGGTCCAGTACTTC. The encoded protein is CASSSVSEVQYF.

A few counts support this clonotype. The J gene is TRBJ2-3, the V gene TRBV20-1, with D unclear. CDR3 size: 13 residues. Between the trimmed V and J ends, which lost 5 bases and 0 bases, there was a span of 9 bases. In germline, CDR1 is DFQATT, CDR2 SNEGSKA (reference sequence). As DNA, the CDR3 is TGCAGTGCTGAACTCACTAGCACAGATACGCAGTATTTT. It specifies CSAELTSTDTQYF.

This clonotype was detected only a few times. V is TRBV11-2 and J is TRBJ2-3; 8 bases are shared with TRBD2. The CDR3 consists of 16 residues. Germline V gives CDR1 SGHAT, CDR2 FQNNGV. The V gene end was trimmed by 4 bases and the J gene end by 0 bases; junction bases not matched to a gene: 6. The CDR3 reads CASSSGGGISTDTQYF. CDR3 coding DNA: TGTGCCAGCAGCTCGGGGGGGGGGATTAGCACAGATACGCAGTATTTT.